The TCR beta chain under discussion was sequenced for a study of cytomegalovirus exposure and HLA in healthy donors. Study results and limitations: V- and J-gene trimming in TCR beta was tied to a missense DCLRE1C variant by an analysis performed later. Data from an earlier analysis indicated that most TCR beta V segments were productive either about 90% or about 30% of the time.

Vbeta (60) and Jbeta (13) primers were used in the PCR. Measured with immunoSEQ multiplex PCR; TCRdb has only the in-frame clones, and not every one. The data contain more than 95,000 clones, over 60% of them singletons. With 4 bases removed from V and 2 bases from J, the gap between germline ends came to 13 bases. Germline V gene data show CDR1 as SGHRS and CDR2 as YFSETQ. The CDR3 spans 14 residues. Concerning this clone itself: Its antigen remains unknown.

This sequence joins TRBV5-1 and TRBJ2-7, with D maybe TRBD2 (7 bases). The TCR originated in a man under 40 in good health and CMV-seronegative. The sequenced sample consisted of PBMCs. The CDR3, as DNA: TGCGCCAGCAGCCCGGGGGGCAGAACCTACGAGCAGTACTTC. This gives the protein CASSPGGRTYEQYF.